The T cell receptor beta chain under discussion was sequenced for a study of blood T cell repertoires in COVID-19 (dated by TCRdb to 2020 to 2021). Regarding the complete study: Samples covering the acute and convalescent phases of COVID-19 were provided by collaborators in the United States, Italy and Spain. HLA class I and class II types, where available, came from metadata supplied by the sample provider rather than from assay-based typing. The repertoires were released in a freely available public database intended as a resource for research on the immune response to SARS-CoV-2. The material from the prospective study consisted of cDNA or gDNA derived from T cells, B-cell-depleted T cells, or PBMCs. Samples were obtained from the ongoing ImmuneRACE study (first 160 participants) and from some 1,300 subjects provided by 6 global collaborators. Subjects who had been exposed to COVID-19, were actively infected with it, or had recovered from it provided the deeply sampled blood TCRbeta repertoires that made up the dataset. A de-identified subject ID, COVID-19 status, age in years and sex were almost always included in the sample metadata. What the work shows at the level of the full study, not this receptor alone: The quantity of clinical and demographic metadata differed by source and by participant and was supplied without curation.

TCRbeta CDR3 regions were amplified from genomic DNA by means of the immunoSEQ Assay, a bias-controlled multiplex PCR. Per the source publication's procedure: The number of nucleated cells in each sample was estimated by amplification of reference gene primers within the assay. To quantify the absolute abundance of each unique TCRbeta CDR3 rearrangement, sequence reads were collapsed and filtered. Productive Simpson clonality was computed per sample as the square root of Simpson's diversity index over productive rearrangements. TCRdb holds this immuneACCESS table with in-frame rearrangements only. Some clones are missing; in checked studies, unresolved V genes explain under half, and the rest has no known cause. V and J calls and clone size are as listed in that table; D and trimming were resolved from the DNA. This sample comprises 90,000 or so clones, roughly 80% of them detected only once. The ten largest clones represent nearly 25% of the sample.

Collaborating institutions collected whole blood in K2EDTA tubes following their own protocols. For TCRbeta analysis, collaborator samples were shipped as frozen whole blood, as isolated PBMCs, or as DNA extracted from either sample type. As to this clone: Its antigen specificity is not known. No base-level quality is on record; no much larger clone is a single base apart.

The sequence came from a man aged 80 or over with active or convalescent COVID-19. The sequencing input was peripheral blood.

The base sequence is TGCAGCGTTGTAGAAGGCAGGACTGAAGCTTTCTTT. Its protein reads: CSVVEGRTEAFF. The rearrangement combines TRBV29-1 with TRBJ1-1; the D gene is not confidently resolved. From the cysteine up to the phenylalanine, the CDR3 has a length of 12 residues. Only the CDR3 region is kept as DNA, spanning 36 bases read in frame from base 1. CDR1 and CDR2, looked up from the germline V gene, are SQVTM and ANQGSEA. Trimming takes 4 bases from V and 5 bases from J, and the germline ends sit 11 bases apart.